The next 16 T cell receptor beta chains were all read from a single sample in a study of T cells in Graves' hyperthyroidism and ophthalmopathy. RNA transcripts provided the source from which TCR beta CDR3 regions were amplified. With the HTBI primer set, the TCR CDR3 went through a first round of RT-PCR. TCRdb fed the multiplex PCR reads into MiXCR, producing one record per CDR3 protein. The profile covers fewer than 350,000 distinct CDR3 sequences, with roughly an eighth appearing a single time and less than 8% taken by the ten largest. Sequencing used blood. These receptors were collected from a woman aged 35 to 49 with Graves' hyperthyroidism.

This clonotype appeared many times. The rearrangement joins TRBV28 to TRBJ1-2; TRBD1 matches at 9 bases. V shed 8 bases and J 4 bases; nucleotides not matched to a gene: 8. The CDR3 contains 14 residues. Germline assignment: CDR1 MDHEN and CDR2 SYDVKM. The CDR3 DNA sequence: TGTGCCAGCGGCGATGGGACAGGGTCCTATGGCTACACCTTC. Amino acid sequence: CASGDGTGSYGYTF.

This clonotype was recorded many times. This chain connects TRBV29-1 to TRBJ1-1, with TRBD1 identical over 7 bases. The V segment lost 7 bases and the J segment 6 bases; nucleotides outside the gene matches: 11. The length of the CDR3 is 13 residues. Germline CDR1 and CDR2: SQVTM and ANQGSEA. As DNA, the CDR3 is TGCAGCGCCGGACGATACGACAGGGCTGAAGCTTTCTTT. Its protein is CSAGRYDRAEAFF.

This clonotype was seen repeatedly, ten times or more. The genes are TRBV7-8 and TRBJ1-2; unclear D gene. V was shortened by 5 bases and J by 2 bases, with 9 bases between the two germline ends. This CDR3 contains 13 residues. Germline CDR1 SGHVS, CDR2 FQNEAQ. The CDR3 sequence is CASSVGKNYGYTF. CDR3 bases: TGTGCCAGCAGCGTGGGGAAGAACTATGGCTACACCTTC.

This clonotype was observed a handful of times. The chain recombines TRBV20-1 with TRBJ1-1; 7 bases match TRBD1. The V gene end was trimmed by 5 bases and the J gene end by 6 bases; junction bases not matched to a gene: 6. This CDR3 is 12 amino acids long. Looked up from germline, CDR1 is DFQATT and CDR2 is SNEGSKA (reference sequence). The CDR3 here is CSAPGQGAEAFF. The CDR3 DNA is TGCAGTGCTCCCGGGCAGGGGGCTGAAGCTTTCTTT.

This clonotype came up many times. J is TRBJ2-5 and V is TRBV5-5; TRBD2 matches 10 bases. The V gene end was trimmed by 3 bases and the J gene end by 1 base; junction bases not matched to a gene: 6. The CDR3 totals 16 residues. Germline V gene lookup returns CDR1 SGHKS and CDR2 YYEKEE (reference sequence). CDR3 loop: CASSSGAGGGQETQYF. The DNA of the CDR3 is TGTGCCAGCAGCTCCGGAGCGGGAGGGGGCCAAGAGACCCAGTACTTC.

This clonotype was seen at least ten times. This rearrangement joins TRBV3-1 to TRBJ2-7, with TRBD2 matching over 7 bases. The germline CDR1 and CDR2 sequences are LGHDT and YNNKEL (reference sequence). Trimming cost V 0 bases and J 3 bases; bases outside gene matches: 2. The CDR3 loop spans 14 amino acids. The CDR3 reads CASSQERTSYEQYF. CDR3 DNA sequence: TGTGCCAGCAGCCAAGAGAGGACTAGCTACGAGCAGTACTTC.

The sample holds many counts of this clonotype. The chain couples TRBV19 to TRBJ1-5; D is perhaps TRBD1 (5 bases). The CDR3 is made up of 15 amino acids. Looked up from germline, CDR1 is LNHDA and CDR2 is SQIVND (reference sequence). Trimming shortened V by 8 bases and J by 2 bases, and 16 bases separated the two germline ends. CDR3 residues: CASGIRGSRNQPQHF. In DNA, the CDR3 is TGTGCCAGTGGGATTCGGGGCAGTCGCAATCAGCCCCAGCATTTT.

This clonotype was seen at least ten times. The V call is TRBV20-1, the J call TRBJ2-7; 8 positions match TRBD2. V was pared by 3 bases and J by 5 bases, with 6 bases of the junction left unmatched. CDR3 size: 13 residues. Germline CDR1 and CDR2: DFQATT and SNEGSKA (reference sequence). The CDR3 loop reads CSARYGRADEQYF. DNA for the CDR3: TGCAGTGCTAGGTACGGGAGGGCAGACGAGCAGTACTTC.

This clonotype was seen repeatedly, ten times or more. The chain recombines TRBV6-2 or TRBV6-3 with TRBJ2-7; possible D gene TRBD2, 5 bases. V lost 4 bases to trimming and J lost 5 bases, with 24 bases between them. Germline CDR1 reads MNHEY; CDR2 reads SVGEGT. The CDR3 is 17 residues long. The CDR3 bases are TGTGCCAGCAGTTTCTCGTTCTTGAGGGTTCCATGGAACGAGCAGTACTTC. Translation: CASSFSFLRVPWNEQYF.

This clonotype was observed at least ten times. CDR3 amino acids: CASSIQGRGSNQPQHF. CDR3 coding DNA: TGTGCCAGCAGTATACAGGGGCGCGGGAGCAATCAGCCCCAGCATTTT. V is TRBV12-3 or TRBV12-4 and J is TRBJ1-5, with TRBD1 identical over 7 bases. The CDR3 loop spans 16 amino acids. Trimming removed 5 bases from V and 1 base from J; junction bases left unmatched: 8.

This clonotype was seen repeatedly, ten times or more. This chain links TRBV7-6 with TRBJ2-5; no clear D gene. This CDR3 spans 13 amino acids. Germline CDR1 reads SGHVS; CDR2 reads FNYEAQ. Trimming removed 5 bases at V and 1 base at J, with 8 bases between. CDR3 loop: CASSLTLQETQYF. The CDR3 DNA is TGTGCCAGCAGCCTAACCCTCCAAGAGACCCAGTACTTC.

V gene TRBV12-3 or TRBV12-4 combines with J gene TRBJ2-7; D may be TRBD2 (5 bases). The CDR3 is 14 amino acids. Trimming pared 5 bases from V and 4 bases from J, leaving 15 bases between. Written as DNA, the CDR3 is TGTGCCAGCAGTCGCCCCCCGGGGTCGTACGAGCAGTACTTC. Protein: CASSRPPGSYEQYF.

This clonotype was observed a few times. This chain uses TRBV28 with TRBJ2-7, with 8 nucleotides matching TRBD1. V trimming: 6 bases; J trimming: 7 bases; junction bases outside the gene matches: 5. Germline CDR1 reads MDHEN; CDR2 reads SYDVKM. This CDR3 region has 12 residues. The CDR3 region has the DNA TGTGCCAGCAGGAGACAGGGGAGAGAGCAGTACTTC. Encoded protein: CASRRQGREQYF.

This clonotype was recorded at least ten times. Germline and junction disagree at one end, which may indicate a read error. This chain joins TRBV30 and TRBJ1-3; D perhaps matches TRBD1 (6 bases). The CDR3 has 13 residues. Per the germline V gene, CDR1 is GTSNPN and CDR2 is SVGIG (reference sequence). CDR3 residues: CAWGRGSENTIYF. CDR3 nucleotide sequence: TGTGCCTGGGGCAGGGGATCTGAAAACACCATATATTTT. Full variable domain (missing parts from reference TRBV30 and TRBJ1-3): SQTIHQWPATLVQPVGSPLSLECTVEGTSNPNLYWYRQAAGRGLQLLFYSVGIGQISSEVPQNLSASRPQDRQFILSSKKLLLSDSGFYLCAWGRGSENTIYFGEGSWLTVV.

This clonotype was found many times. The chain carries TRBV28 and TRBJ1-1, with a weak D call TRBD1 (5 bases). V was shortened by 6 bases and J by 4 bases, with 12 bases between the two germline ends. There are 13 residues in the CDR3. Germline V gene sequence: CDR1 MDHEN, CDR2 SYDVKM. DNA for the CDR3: TGTGCCAGCAGGGCAAGGGGAAGCACTGAAGCTTTCTTT. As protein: CASRARGSTEAFF.

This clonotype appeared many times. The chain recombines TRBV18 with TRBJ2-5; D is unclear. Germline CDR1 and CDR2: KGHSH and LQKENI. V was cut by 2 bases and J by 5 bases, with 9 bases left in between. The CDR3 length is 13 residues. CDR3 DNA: TGTGCCAGCTCACCAGGTACCGGGGAGACCCAGTACTTC. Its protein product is CASSPGTGETQYF. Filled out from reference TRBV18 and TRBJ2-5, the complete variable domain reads NAGVMQNPRHLVRRRGQEARLRCSPMKGHSHVYWYRQLPEEGLKFMVYLQKENIIDESGMPKERFSAEFPKEGPSILRIQQVVRGDSAAYFCASSPGTGETQYFGPGTRLLVL.